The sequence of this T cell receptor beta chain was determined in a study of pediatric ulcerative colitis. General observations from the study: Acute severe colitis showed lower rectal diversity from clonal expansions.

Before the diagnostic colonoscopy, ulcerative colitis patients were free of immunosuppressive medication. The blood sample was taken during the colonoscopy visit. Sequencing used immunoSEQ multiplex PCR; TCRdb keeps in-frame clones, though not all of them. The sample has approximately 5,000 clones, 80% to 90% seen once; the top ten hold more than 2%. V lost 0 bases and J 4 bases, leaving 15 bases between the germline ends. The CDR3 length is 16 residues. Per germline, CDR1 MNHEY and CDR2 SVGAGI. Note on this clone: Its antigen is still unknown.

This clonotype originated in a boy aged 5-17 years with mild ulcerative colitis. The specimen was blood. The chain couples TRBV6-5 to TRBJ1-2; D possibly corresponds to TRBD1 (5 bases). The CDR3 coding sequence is TGTGCCAGCAGTTACTCGAGGACAACAGAGGCCTATGGCTACACCTTC. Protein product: CASSYSRTTEAYGYTF.